This T cell receptor beta chain originates from a study of blood T cells in healthy people across ages. About the study: About one barcoded beta molecule per two T cells was the capture yield of template switching.

Only a few counts were recorded for this clonotype. Its matching antigen is unknown. Trimming removed 0 bases from V and 9 bases from J, with 13 bases in between. This CDR3 has 14 residues. Germline CDR1 and CDR2: SGHRS and YFSETQ. The second PCR ran about 6 to 11 cycles with a sample-barcoded 5' primer and J-beta primers. Every sample produced at least 3 million CDR3-containing paired-end reads. TCRdb redid the calling of the 5' RACE reads with MiXCR, one entry per CDR3 protein. The profile covers almost 300,000 distinct CDR3 sequences, with roughly 26% appearing a single time and approximately 29% taken by the ten largest. Whole-study results and caveats: The fall in TCR beta diversity per million T cells was roughly linear with age.

The chain uses TRBV5-1 and TRBJ1-5, with D possibly being TRBD1 (6 bases). Sequencing input: blood. This clonotype originated in a woman aged 70-85 years in good health. The CDR3 region is CASSLGDRQGPQHF. The DNA of the CDR3 is TGCGCCAGCAGCTTGGGAGACAGGCAAGGGCCCCAGCATTTT.